Below, 3 T cell receptor beta chains from the same sample are listed, as sequenced in a study of T cell responses to AZD1222 COVID-19 vaccine listed by TCRdb under 2021. The method was the immunoSEQ multiplex PCR assay. TCRdb holds this immuneACCESS table with in-frame rearrangements only. Some clones are missing; in checked studies, unresolved V genes explain under half, and the rest has no known cause. The sample table lists about 110,000 clones, about 94% of them with a count of one. Jointly, the top ten make up around 3% of the sample. According to the study, the label for this sample's time point signals: about 28 days (+/-7) after the second vaccine dose. The sequencing here drew on peripheral blood, taken 28 days after the second AZD1222 dose. These receptor sequences come from an adult who received the AZD1222 COVID-19 vaccine.

The V and J genes are TRBV7-9 and TRBJ1-2; possibly TRBD1 for D (5 bases). Trimming removed 11 bases at V and 4 bases at J, with 17 bases between. This CDR3 has 13 amino acids. The V gene's germline CDR1 is SEHNR and CDR2 FQNEAQ (reference sequence). In DNA, the CDR3 is TGTGCCCCGAAGAGGGACTACTTCTATGGCTACACCTTC. It codes for CAPKRDYFYGYTF.

The chain joins TRBV7-9 to TRBJ1-5; a weak D match, TRBD1 (5 bases). Between the trimmed V and J ends, which lost 6 bases and 2 bases, there was a span of 11 bases. The CDR3 loop spans 14 amino acids. Germline CDR1 reads SEHNR; CDR2 reads FQNEAQ (reference sequence). Written as DNA, the CDR3 is TGTGCCAGCAGTCCAGGGTACGGCAATCAGCCCCAGCATTTT. Its protein is CASSPGYGNQPQHF.

The chain employs TRBV10-3 and TRBJ2-1; a possible D gene is TRBD2 (5 bases). Germline V CDR1 and CDR2: ENHRY, SYGVKD. Trimming pared 4 bases from V and 0 bases from J, leaving 7 bases between. The CDR3 sequence is 14 residues long. The CDR3 nucleotides are TGTGCCATCAGTGCGGGGAGCTCCTACAATGAGCAGTTCTTC. Its protein product is CAISAGSSYNEQFF.